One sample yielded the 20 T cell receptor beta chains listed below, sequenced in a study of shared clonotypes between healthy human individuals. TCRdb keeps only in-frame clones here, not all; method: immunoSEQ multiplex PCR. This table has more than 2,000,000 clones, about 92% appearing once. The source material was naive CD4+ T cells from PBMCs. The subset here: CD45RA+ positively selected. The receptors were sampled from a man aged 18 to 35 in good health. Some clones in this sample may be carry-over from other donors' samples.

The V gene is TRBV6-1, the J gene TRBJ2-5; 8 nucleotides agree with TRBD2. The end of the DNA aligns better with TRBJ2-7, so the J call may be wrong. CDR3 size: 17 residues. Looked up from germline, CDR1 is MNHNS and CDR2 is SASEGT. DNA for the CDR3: TGTGCCAGCAGTGAAGTGTTGCGAGGCGGGAGGACCTACGAGCAGTACTTC. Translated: CASSEVLRGGRTYEQYF.

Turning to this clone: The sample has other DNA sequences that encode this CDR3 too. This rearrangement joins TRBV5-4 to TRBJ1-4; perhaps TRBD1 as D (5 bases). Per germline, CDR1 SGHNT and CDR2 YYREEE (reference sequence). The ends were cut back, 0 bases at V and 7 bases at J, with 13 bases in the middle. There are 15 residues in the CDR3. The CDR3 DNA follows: TGTGCCAGCAGCTTGGCCGGGCAGGGAGGTGAAAAACTGTTTTTT. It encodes CASSLAGQGGEKLFF.

The CDR3 protein is CASSQEGGQGGNGYTF. CDR3 coding DNA: TGCGCCAGCAGCCAAGAGGGGGGACAGGGAGGTAATGGCTACACCTTC. The V gene is TRBV4-1, the J gene TRBJ1-2; TRBD1 aligns across 9 bases. This CDR3 is built from 16 residues. V shed 0 bases, J shed 6 bases, and the junction held 8 bases outside the gene matches. The germline gives CDR1 MGHRA, CDR2 YSYEKL.

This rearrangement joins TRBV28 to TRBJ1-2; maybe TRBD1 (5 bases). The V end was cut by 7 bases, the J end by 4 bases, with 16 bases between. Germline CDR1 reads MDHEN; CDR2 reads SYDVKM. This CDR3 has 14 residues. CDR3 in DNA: TGTGCCAGCATCCCGGGACTCCCCCCCTATGGCTACACCTTC. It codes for CASIPGLPPYGYTF.

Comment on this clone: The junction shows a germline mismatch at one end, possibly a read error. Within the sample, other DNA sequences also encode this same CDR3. CDR3 sequence: CASSLTGGYLSGYTF. CDR3 sequence (DNA): TGTGCCAGTAGCTTAACCGGCGGTTACCTCTCTGGCTACACCTTC. This rearrangement joins TRBV7-8 to TRBJ1-2, with unresolved D. The CDR3 consists of 15 residues. The germline CDR1 and CDR2 sequences are SGHVS and FQNEAQ.

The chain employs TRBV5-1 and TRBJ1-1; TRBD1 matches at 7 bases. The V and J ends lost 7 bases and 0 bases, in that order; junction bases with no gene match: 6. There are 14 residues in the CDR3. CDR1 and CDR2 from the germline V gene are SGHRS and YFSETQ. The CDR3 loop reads CASHRGRMNTEAFF. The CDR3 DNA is TGCGCCAGCCATAGGGGGCGAATGAACACTGAAGCTTTCTTT.

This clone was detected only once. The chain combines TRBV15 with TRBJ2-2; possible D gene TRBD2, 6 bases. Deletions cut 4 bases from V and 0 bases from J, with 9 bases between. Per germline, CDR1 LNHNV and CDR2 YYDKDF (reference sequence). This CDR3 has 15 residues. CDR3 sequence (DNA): TGTGCCACCAGCAACCGGGGGTCGAACACCGGGGAGCTGTTTTTT. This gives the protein CATSNRGSNTGELFF.

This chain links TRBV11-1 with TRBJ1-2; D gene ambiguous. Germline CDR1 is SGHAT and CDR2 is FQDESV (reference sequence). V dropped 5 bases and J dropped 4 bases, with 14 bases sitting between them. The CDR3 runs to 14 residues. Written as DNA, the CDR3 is TGTGCCAGCAGCCCAGGACTGATTAGCTATGGCTACACCTTC. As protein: CASSPGLISYGYTF.

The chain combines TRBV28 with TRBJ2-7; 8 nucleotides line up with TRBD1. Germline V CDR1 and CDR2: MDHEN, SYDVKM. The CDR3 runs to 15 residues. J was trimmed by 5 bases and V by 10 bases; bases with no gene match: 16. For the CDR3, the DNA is TGTGCCACCAACACACGGGGGACAGGACAGAACGAGCAGTACTTC. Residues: CATNTRGTGQNEQYF. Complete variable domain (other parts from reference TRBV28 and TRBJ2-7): DVKVTQSSRYLVKRTGEKVFLECVQDMDHENMFWYRQDPGLGLRLIYFSYDVKMKEKGDIPEGYSVSREKKERFSLILESASTNQTSMYLCATNTRGTGQNEQYFGPGTRLTVT.

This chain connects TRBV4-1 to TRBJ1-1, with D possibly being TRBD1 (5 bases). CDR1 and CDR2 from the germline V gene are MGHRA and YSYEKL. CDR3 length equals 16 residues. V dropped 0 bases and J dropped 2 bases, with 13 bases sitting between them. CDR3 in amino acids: CASSQDAGRGNTEAFF. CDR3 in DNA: TGCGCCAGCAGCCAAGACGCGGGACGGGGAAACACTGAAGCTTTCTTT.

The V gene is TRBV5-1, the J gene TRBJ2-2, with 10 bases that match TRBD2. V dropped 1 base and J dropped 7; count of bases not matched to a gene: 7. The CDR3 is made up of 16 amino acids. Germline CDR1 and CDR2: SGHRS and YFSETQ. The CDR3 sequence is CASSLLLAGEFGELFF. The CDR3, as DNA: TGCGCCAGCAGCTTGTTGCTAGCGGGAGAATTCGGGGAGCTGTTTTTT.

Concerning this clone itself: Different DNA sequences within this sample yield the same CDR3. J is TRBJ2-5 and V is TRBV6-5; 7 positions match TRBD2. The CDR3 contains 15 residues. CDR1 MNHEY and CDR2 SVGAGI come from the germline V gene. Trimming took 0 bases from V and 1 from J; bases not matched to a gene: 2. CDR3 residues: CASSYSRTSQETQYF. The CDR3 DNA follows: TGTGCCAGCAGTTACTCGAGGACTAGCCAAGAGACCCAGTACTTC.

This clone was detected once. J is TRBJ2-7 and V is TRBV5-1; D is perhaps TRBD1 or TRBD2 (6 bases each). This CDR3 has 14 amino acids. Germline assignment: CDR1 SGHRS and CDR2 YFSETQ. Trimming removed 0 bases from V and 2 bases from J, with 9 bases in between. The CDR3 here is CASSLEGGTYEQYF. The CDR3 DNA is TGCGCCAGCAGCTTGGAGGGGGGCACCTACGAGCAGTACTTC.

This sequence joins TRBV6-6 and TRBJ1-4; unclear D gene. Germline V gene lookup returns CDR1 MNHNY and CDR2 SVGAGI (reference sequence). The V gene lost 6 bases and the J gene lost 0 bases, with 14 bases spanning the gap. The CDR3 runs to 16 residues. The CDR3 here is CASSPRAAATNEKLFF. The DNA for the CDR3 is TGTGCCAGCAGCCCCCGGGCCGCCGCAACTAATGAAAAACTGTTTTTT.

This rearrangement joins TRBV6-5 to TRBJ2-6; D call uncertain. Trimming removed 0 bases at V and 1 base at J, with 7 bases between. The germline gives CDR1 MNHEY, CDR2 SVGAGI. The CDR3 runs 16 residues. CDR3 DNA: TGTGCCAGCAGTTACTCGACAAGGTCTGGGGCCAACGTCCTGACTTTC. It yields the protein CASSYSTRSGANVLTF.

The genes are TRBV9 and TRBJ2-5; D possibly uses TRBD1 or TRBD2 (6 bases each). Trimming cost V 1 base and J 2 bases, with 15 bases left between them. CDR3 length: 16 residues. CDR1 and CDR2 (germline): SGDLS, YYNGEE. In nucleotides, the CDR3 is TGTGCCAGCAGCGTAAAGGGGGGAATAATTCAAGAGACCCAGTACTTC. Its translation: CASSVKGGIIQETQYF.

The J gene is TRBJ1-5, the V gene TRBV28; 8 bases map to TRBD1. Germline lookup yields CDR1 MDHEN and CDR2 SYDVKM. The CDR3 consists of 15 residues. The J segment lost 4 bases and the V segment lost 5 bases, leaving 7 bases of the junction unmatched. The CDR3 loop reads CASSTDRGRNQPQHF. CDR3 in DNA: TGTGCCAGCAGTACCGACAGGGGCAGGAATCAGCCCCAGCATTTT. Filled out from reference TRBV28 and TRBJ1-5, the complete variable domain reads DVKVTQSSRYLVKRTGEKVFLECVQDMDHENMFWYRQDPGLGLRLIYFSYDVKMKEKGDIPEGYSVSREKKERFSLILESASTNQTSMYLCASSTDRGRNQPQHFGDGTRLSIL.

CDR3 amino acids: CATSRTPGFGELFF. As DNA, the CDR3 is TGTGCCACCAGCAGAACCCCAGGGTTCGGGGAGCTGTTTTTT. The chain uses TRBV15 and TRBJ2-2; D might be TRBD1 (5 bases). The V end lost 2 bases, the J end lost 7 bases, and 11 bases lay between the germline ends. CDR3 length equals 14 residues. Germline-derived CDR1 and CDR2 are LNHNV and YYDKDF (reference sequence).

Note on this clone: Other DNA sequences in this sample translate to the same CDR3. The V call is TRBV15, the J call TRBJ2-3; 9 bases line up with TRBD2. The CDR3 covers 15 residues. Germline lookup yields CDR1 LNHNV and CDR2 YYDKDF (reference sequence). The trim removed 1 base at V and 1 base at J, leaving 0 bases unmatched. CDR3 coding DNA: TGTGCCACCAGCAGAGGCGGGGGGGGCACAGATACGCAGTATTTT. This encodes CATSRGGGGTDTQYF.

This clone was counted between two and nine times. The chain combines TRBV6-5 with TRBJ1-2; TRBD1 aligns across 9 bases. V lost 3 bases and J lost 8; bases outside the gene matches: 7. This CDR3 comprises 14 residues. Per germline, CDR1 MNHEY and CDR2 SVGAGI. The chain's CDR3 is CASSYSGTGIGYTF. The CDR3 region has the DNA TGTGCCAGCAGTTATTCCGGGACAGGGATCGGCTACACCTTC.